This T cell receptor (beta chain) was profiled in a study of T cell responses to AZD1222 COVID-19 vaccine. To note about this clone: Its antigen is unknown.

Whole-study findings and limits: Once two AZD1222 doses were given, Spike-specific TCR breadth and depth went up. Clonal diversity was possibly underestimated, and white British individuals and females predominated among donors. The study sampled repertoires only after the peak T cell response. Among AZD1222 vaccinees, only 5 to 7 were seropositive at baseline.

Trimming at V came to 4 bases and at J to 7 bases, leaving 7 bases not matched to a gene. Germline loops: CDR1 MNHEY, CDR2 SVGAGI. This CDR3 is 13 amino acids long. Some clones are missing from TCRdb's copy, which holds only in-frame ones; the method was immunoSEQ multiplex PCR. The table records 90,000 to 140,000 clones, around nine tenths of them present only once. The sequencing used peripheral blood, collected on day 0 of AZD1222 vaccination. The sequence was obtained from an adult in good health. The rearrangement links TRBV6-5 to TRBJ2-7; 7 bases match TRBD1. CDR3 in amino acids: CASSLGGAREQYF. CDR3 nucleotides: TGTGCCAGCAGTTTAGGGGGCGCGAGGGAGCAGTACTTC.